Listed here are 15 T cell receptor beta chains from one sample, sequenced in a study of cytomegalovirus exposure and HLA in healthy donors. 60 Vbeta and 13 Jbeta primers were used in PCR. Sequenced by immunoSEQ multiplex PCR; TCRdb stores in-frame clones only, minus some. The table includes 120,000 to 150,000 clones, 70% to 85% detected once. Sequencing was done on a sample of PBMCs. The receptor set was obtained from a male donor in good health and CMV-seronegative.

This rearrangement joins TRBV27 to TRBJ2-3; TRBD1 matches at 7 bases. Germline V CDR1 and CDR2: MNHEY, SMNVEV (reference sequence). The ends lost 8 bases at V and 0 bases at J; junction bases unmatched: 8. The CDR3 is 15 residues long. For the CDR3, the DNA is TGTGCCAGCCGGAACCTACAGGGGAGCACAGATACGCAGTATTTT. Translation gives CASRNLQGSTDTQYF.

V is TRBV5-6 and J is TRBJ1-1, with a possible D match to TRBD1 (6 bases). V dropped 2 bases and J dropped 2 bases, with 19 bases sitting between them. The germline CDR1 and CDR2 sequences are SGHDT and YYEEEE. The CDR3 is made up of 17 amino acids. The CDR3 nucleotides are TGTGCCAGCAGCTTAGAACCGACAGGCCATATAAACACTGAAGCTTTCTTT. Translating gives CASSLEPTGHINTEAFF.

This clone was counted only a few times. The gene calls are TRBV7-2 and TRBJ2-1, with D possibly TRBD2 on 5 matching bases. Germline CDR1 SGHTA, CDR2 FQGNSA. V lost 8 bases and J 7 bases, leaving 21 bases between the germline ends. This CDR3 has 15 amino acids. The CDR3 spells CASRGPRGRRNEQFF. The DNA of the CDR3 is TGTGCCAGCCGAGGCCCCCGAGGAAGGAGGAATGAGCAGTTCTTC.

In its sample, this clone was seen a few times. The chain recombines TRBV7-9 with TRBJ2-1; 9 bases are a match to TRBD1. Germline trimming cut 6 bases from V and 7 bases from J; bases unmatched to any gene: 10. Germline assignment: CDR1 SEHNR and CDR2 FQNEAQ (reference sequence). The CDR3 has 15 amino acids. The chain's CDR3 is CASSRDRVIRNEQFF. The CDR3, as DNA: TGTGCCAGCAGTCGGGACAGGGTTATCAGGAATGAGCAGTTCTTC.

V usage is TRBV7-2 and J usage is TRBJ2-2, with D tentatively TRBD1 (7 bases). The CDR3 is 12 amino acids. Trimming removed 8 bases at V and 7 bases at J, with 11 bases between. Germline V gene lookup returns CDR1 SGHTA and CDR2 FQGNSA. The CDR3: CASPQGGGELFF. For the CDR3, the DNA is TGTGCCAGCCCCCAGGGGGGCGGGGAGCTGTTTTTT.

This chain uses TRBV28 with TRBJ2-7; D is perhaps TRBD1 (6 bases). CDR1 and CDR2 (germline): MDHEN, SYDVKM. This CDR3 has 14 residues. The ends were cut back, 7 bases at V and 3 bases at J, with 16 bases in the middle. CDR3 nucleotides: TGTGCCAGCACCACACCCAGGGGTGGCTACGAGCAGTACTTC. Amino acids: CASTTPRGGYEQYF.

The chain couples TRBV7-9 to TRBJ2-7; D is possibly TRBD1 (5 bases). Trimming cost V 1 base and J 6 bases, with 13 bases left between them. Germline V gene sequence: CDR1 SEHNR, CDR2 FQNEAQ (reference sequence). The CDR3 runs 14 residues. CDR3 sequence (DNA): TGTGCCAGCAGCTTAGTAGGGGTGGGTGGCGAGCAGTACTTC. Its translation is CASSLVGVGGEQYF.

Judged by abundance, this clone is large. The chain uses TRBV6-4 and TRBJ2-2, with TRBD2 identical over 8 bases. CDR1 is MRHNA, CDR2 SNTAGT, per germline. The CDR3 extends over 14 amino acids. V lost 4 bases to trimming and J lost 5 bases; unmatched junction nucleotides: 3. CDR3 coding DNA: TGTGCCAGCAGTGTGTCGGGAGGGACCGGGGAGCTGTTTTTT. Protein: CASSVSGGTGELFF.

This chain uses TRBV29-1 with TRBJ1-2; D gene unclear. Looked up from germline, CDR1 is SQVTM and CDR2 is ANQGSEA. The CDR3 is made up of 13 amino acids. Trimming removed 1 base from V and 6 bases from J, with 12 bases in between. The CDR3 coding sequence is TGCAGCGTTGAAGCGTCAGAACAAGATGGCTACACCTTC. Protein sequence: CSVEASEQDGYTF.

This chain uses TRBV5-4 with TRBJ2-1, with a weak D call TRBD1 (6 bases). Germline V gene lookup returns CDR1 SGHNT and CDR2 YYREEE (reference sequence). V dropped 3 bases and J dropped 8 bases, with 15 bases sitting between them. The CDR3 length is 14 residues. The CDR3 loop is CASSYQGGRDEQFF. The CDR3 DNA follows: TGTGCCAGCAGCTACCAAGGGGGACGAGATGAGCAGTTCTTC.

The V and J genes are TRBV29-1 and TRBJ1-1, with D unresolved. CDR1 and CDR2 (germline): SQVTM, ANQGSEA. The CDR3 runs to 12 residues. Trimming pared 4 bases from V and 6 bases from J, leaving 12 bases between. In nucleotides, the CDR3 is TGCAGCGTTGTCTTTTCGACACCTGAAGCTTTCTTT. As protein: CSVVFSTPEAFF.

The V and J genes are TRBV28 and TRBJ2-1; 11 bases are a match to TRBD2. Germline CDR1 is MDHEN and CDR2 is SYDVKM. With 5 bases clipped from V and 0 bases from J, the junction kept 15 bases outside the gene matches. This CDR3 region has 20 residues. DNA for the CDR3: TGTGCCAGCAGTGAGACCGGGACTAGCGGACCCTGGGGCTCCTACAATGAGCAGTTCTTC. Translated, it gives CASSETGTSGPWGSYNEQFF.

The chain recombines TRBV6-6 with TRBJ2-5; 13 bases are a match to TRBD2. Germline V gives CDR1 MNHNY, CDR2 SVGAGI (reference sequence). J was trimmed by 3 bases and V by 2 bases; bases with no gene match: 0. The CDR3 runs to 15 residues. For the CDR3, the DNA is TGTGCCAGCAGTTACGGGACTAGCGGGGAAGAGACCCAGTACTTC. It codes for CASSYGTSGEETQYF.

The V and J genes are TRBV28 and TRBJ2-5, with 10 positions matching TRBD2. V was clipped by 5 bases and J by 5 bases; unmatched bases: 11. Germline CDR1 is MDHEN and CDR2 is SYDVKM. This CDR3 has 16 residues. CDR3 region: CASSGASGRRLETQYF. The CDR3, as DNA: TGTGCCAGCAGTGGGGCTAGCGGGAGACGTTTGGAGACCCAGTACTTC.

The chain joins TRBV6-1 to TRBJ2-5, with a weak D call TRBD2 (5 bases). The CDR3 runs to 14 residues. V gave up 1 base and J gave up 3 bases, with 9 bases separating them. Germline lookup yields CDR1 MNHNS and CDR2 SASEGT. Written as DNA, the CDR3 is TGTGCCAGCAGTGAAGAGTTGCGGGAAGAGACCCAGTACTTC. Protein product: CASSEELREETQYF.